This entry lists 2 T cell receptor beta chains sequenced from one sample in a study of blood T cells in healthy people across ages. A second PCR, run for about 7 to 11 cycles, used a sample-barcoded 5' primer plus a J-beta primer mix. TCRdb re-called the 5' RACE reads with MiXCR, one entry per CDR3 protein. The sample records about 800,000 distinct CDR3 sequences, 20% to 30% being singletons. The sample was also reused in another study, on T cells of mothers and their children.

Sequenced material: blood. The receptors were gathered from a boy aged 10-17 years in good health.

The chain recombines TRBV5-1 with TRBJ2-3; D unclear. This CDR3 is 14 amino acids long. The germline V gene has CDR1 SGHRS and CDR2 YFSETQ. Trimming removed 0 bases from V and 6 bases from J, with 11 bases in between. The chain's CDR3 is CASSLEATMDTQYF. The CDR3 DNA reads TGCGCCAGCAGCTTGGAGGCGACAATGGATACGCAGTATTTT.

This clonotype has a handful of counts. V gene TRBV10-3 combines with J gene TRBJ1-2, with 9 bases aligning to TRBD1. CDR1 and CDR2 from the germline V gene are ENHRY and SYGVKD. V shed 2 bases and J 4 bases; nucleotides not matched to a gene: 2. The CDR3 consists of 14 residues. CDR3 residues: CAISETGGGYGYTF. CDR3 sequence (DNA): TGTGCCATCAGTGAGACAGGGGGCGGCTATGGCTACACCTTC.